This TCR beta chain was sequenced during a study of T cell changes during pregnancy in multiple sclerosis. Germline-derived CDR1 and CDR2 are SGDLS and YYNGEE. This CDR3 has 14 residues. V lost 9 bases to trimming and J lost 4 bases; unmatched junction nucleotides: 12. The table came from immunoSEQ multiplex PCR; TCRdb's copy has only in-frame clones and leaves some out. Altogether 61,000 or so clones are present, around 93% being singletons, with the ten largest covering roughly 0.35%. The sequence was obtained from a female donor with multiple sclerosis, enrolled in a pregnancy study. V is TRBV9 and J is TRBJ1-2, with 7 bases that match TRBD1. Sequencing used CD4+ T cells from peripheral blood mononuclear cells, obtained before pregnancy. CDR3: CATQPTEGAYGYTF. The CDR3 DNA follows: TGTGCCACCCAGCCAACCGAGGGGGCCTATGGCTACACCTTC. Full variable domain (rest looked up from reference TRBV9 and TRBJ1-2): DSGVTQTPKHLITATGQRVTLRCSPRSGDLSVYWYQQSLDQGLQFLIQYYNGEERAKGNILERFSAQQFPDLHSELNLSSLELGDSALYFCATQPTEGAYGYTFGSGTRLTVV.